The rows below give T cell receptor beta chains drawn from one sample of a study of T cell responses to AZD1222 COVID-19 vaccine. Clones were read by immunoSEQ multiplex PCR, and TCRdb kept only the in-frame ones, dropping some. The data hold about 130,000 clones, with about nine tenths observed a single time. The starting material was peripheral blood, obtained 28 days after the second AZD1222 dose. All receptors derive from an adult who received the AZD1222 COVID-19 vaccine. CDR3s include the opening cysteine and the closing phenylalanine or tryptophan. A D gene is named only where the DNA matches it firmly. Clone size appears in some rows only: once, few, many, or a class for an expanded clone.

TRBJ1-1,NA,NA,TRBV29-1,CSVSYRSGAEAFF,TGCAGCGTTAGCTACAGGTCCGGCGCTGAAGCTTTCTTT
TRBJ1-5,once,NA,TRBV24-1,CATCDRSLQPQHF,TGTGCCACTTGCGACAGGAGCCTTCAGCCCCAGCATTTT
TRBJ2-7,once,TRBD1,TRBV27,CASSFRGSREQYF,TGTGCCAGCAGTTTCAGGGGGTCCCGAGAGCAGTACTTC
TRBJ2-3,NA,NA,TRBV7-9,CASSLDGTQYF,TGTGCCAGCAGCTTAGATGGGACGCAGTATTTT
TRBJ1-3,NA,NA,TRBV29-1,CSVFEGNTIYF,TGCAGCGTTTTTGAGGGAAACACCATATATTTT
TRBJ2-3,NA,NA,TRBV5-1,CASSPPSGVTDTQYF,TGCGCCAGCAGCCCACCGAGCGGAGTTACAGATACGCAGTATTTT
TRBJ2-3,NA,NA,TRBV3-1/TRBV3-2,CASSQDRPPTSPQYF,TGTGCCAGCAGCCAAGATCGGCCCCCGACCTCCCCGCAGTATTTT
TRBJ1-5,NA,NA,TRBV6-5,CASRVTTNRNQPQHF,TGTGCCAGCAGAGTCACGACGAACCGAAATCAGCCCCAGCATTTT
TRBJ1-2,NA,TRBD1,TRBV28,CASRRTGTSNYGYTF,TGTGCCAGCAGACGGACAGGGACCTCTAACTATGGCTACACCTTC
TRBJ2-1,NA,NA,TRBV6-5,CASSYEGPGRANEQFF,TGTGCCAGCAGTTACGAGGGGCCAGGAAGGGCCAATGAGCAGTTCTTC
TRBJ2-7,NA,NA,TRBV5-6,CASSFFDPVLPIEQYF,TGTGCCAGCAGCTTCTTCGACCCCGTACTACCAATAGAGCAGTACTTC
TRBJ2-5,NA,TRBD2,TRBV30,CAWSGLAGGGETQYF,TGTGCCTGGAGCGGACTAGCGGGAGGAGGGGAGACCCAGTACTTC
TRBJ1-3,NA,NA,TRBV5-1,CASSLSGSGSSGNTIYF,TGCGCCAGCAGCTTGTCTGGCAGCGGTTCCTCTGGAAACACCATATATTTT
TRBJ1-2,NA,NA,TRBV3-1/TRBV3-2,CASSVRGSENYGYTF,TGTGCCAGCAGCGTCCGAGGGTCAGAGAACTATGGCTACACCTTC
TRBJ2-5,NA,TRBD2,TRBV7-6,CASSLGIAGLQETQYF,TGTGCCAGCAGCTTGGGAATAGCGGGCCTTCAAGAGACCCAGTACTTC
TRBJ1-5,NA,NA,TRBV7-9,CASSYGAELGNQPQHF,TGTGCCAGCAGTTACGGGGCGGAATTAGGCAATCAGCCCCAGCATTTT
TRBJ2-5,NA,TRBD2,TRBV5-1,CASSFAGLTFQETQYF,TGCGCCAGCAGCTTCGCGGGACTAACCTTCCAAGAGACCCAGTACTTC
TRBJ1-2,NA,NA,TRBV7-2,CASSLGGRVDPYGYTF,TGTGCCAGCAGCTTGGGGGGCAGGGTGGACCCCTATGGCTACACCTTC
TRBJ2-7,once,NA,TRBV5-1,CASSLGDSYRNEQYF,TGCGCCAGCAGCTTGGGTGACAGCTATCGGAACGAGCAGTACTTC
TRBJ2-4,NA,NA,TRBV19,CASTIGPNGHIQYF,TGTGCCAGTACCATCGGCCCTAACGGTCACATTCAGTACTTC
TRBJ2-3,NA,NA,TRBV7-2,CASSPYMDTQYF,TGTGCCAGCAGCCCTTACATGGATACGCAGTATTTT
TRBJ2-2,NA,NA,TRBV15,CATSRDPGTDTGELFF,TGTGCCACCAGCAGAGACCCCGGGACGGACACCGGGGAGCTGTTTTTT